This entry concerns a single T cell receptor (beta chain). Its antigen remains unknown. Random hexamers were used to reverse transcribe the RNA input (about 0.45 to 1 ug). The CDR3 of TCR beta was amplified by immunoSEQ multiplex PCR across 54 Vbeta and 13 Jbeta. One entry per CDR3 protein results from TCRdb running MiXCR on the immunoSEQ multiplex PCR reads. This sample has approximately 210,000 distinct CDR3 sequences, with about 95% found just once. These data originate in a study of CD8 T cells in Susac syndrome. The CDR3 totals 15 residues. Between the trimmed V and J ends, which lost 4 bases and 6 bases, there was a span of 21 bases. Germline V gene data show CDR1 as SQVTM and CDR2 as ANQGSEA. The multiple sclerosis control group comprised treatment-naive patients with stable or active relapsing-remitting disease. TEMRA cells were FACS-enriched, while CD8+ and CD4+ T cells were negatively isolated.

General study findings and limits: As acknowledged by the study, its TCR sequencing and HLA analysis included a relatively small number of individuals.

The chain joins TRBV29-1 to TRBJ1-2; D is ambiguous. The TCR comes from a human donor with multiple sclerosis. Sequenced material: CD4+ T cells from PBMCs. CDR3 loop: CSVVVLDYTKDGYTF. CDR3 DNA: TGCAGCGTTGTGGTTCTGGATTATACAAAGGATGGCTACACCTTC.